Reported below is one T cell receptor beta chain. This entry comes from a study of cytomegalovirus exposure and HLA in healthy donors. The donors comprised healthy bone marrow donors. CDR3 length: 13 residues. Germline CDR1 WNHNN, CDR2 SYGVQD (reference sequence). Trimming removed 4 bases from V and 1 base from J, with 5 bases in between. Primers included in the PCR were 60 Vbeta and 13 Jbeta primers. Profiling relied on immunoSEQ multiplex PCR, and the TCRdb table lists in-frame clones only, not all of them. The sample includes over 70,000 clones, approximately 71% of them seen just once. This chain joins TRBV10-1 and TRBJ2-1; D uncertain. The TCR originated in a man aged 25 to 40 in good health and CMV-seronegative. Sequences were obtained from PBMCs. The CDR3 protein is CASSAGSYNEQFF. The DNA for the CDR3 is TGCGCCAGCAGTGCCGGGTCCTACAATGAGCAGTTCTTC.